Below are 11 T cell receptor beta chains sequenced from a single sample in a study of blood T cell repertoires in COVID-19 (dated by TCRdb to 2020 to 2022). Preparation of the library involved the immunoSEQ multiplex PCR assay. Drawn from immuneACCESS, this table holds only the in-frame rearrangements with V and J called that TCRdb kept. Clones are partly lost; checked studies trace under half to an unresolved V gene and leave the rest unexplained. The table for this sample lists roughly 86,000 clones; around four fifths of them were counted only once. The top ten clonotypes cover 3% to 3.5% of the sample. Sequenced material: peripheral blood. These receptors came from a man in his fifties or sixties with acute or convalescent COVID-19.

V gene TRBV5-4 combines with J gene TRBJ2-5, with 10 bases that match TRBD2. From germline, CDR1 is SGHNT and CDR2 YYREEE (reference sequence). Trimming cost V 0 bases and J 2 bases; bases outside gene matches: 10. The CDR3 spans 18 residues. CDR3 nucleotides: TGTGCCAGCAGCTTGGGAGCGGGGGGGCCAAGGGGACAAGAGACCCAGTACTTC. It yields the protein CASSLGAGGPRGQETQYF.

The chain is built from TRBV24-1 and TRBJ2-1; D is ambiguous. The V end was cut by 1 base, the J end by 7 bases, with 13 bases between. Germline-derived CDR1 and CDR2 are KGHDR and SFDVKD. The CDR3 is 15 residues long. CDR3 in amino acids: CATSDFQRHFNEQFF. The DNA for the CDR3 is TGTGCCACCAGTGATTTCCAGAGGCATTTTAATGAGCAGTTCTTC.

V usage is TRBV6-5 and J usage is TRBJ1-1; D unclear. Germline-derived CDR1 and CDR2 are MNHEY and SVGAGI. The CDR3 contains 12 residues. V was cut by 8 bases and J by 4 bases, with 11 bases left in between. CDR3: CASSNERTEAFF. The CDR3 region has the DNA TGTGCCAGCTCAAACGAGCGCACTGAAGCTTTCTTT.

This rearrangement joins TRBV6-5 to TRBJ2-3; a weak D match, TRBD1 (7 bases). The germline V gene has CDR1 MNHEY and CDR2 SVGAGI. Trimming left V 8 bases short and J 6 bases short, with 18 bases between. CDR3 length equals 14 residues. The CDR3 nucleotides are TGTGCCAGCGCCCCCGGAGGGGGCGCGGATACGCAGTATTTT. Translating it yields CASAPGGGADTQYF.

This clone was recorded a few times. The chain couples TRBV5-1 to TRBJ2-2, with D perhaps TRBD1 (6 bases). The CDR3 covers 15 residues. CDR1 is SGHRS and CDR2 is YFSETQ in the germline V gene. Trimming removed 2 bases from V and 1 base from J, with 9 bases in between. The CDR3 coding sequence is TGCGCCAGCAGCTTCAGGGGTTTGAACACCGGGGAGCTGTTTTTT. Its protein product is CASSFRGLNTGELFF.

The V and J genes are TRBV11-2 and TRBJ2-1, with 12 nucleotides matching TRBD2. Looked up from germline, CDR1 is SGHAT and CDR2 is FQNNGV. Germline trimming cut 5 bases from V and 7 bases from J; bases unmatched to any gene: 6. The CDR3 is made up of 15 amino acids. Here the CDR3 reads CASSLGLAGLNEQFF. CDR3 coding DNA: TGTGCCAGCAGCCTGGGACTAGCGGGCCTAAATGAGCAGTTCTTC.

The chain links TRBV24-1 to TRBJ2-2; D might be TRBD1 (5 bases). V was cut by 8 bases and J by 5 bases, with 11 bases left in between. Germline V gene sequence: CDR1 KGHDR, CDR2 SFDVKD. The CDR3 totals 13 residues. The CDR3 sequence: CATNGRETGELFF. The CDR3 DNA reads TGTGCCACCAATGGCAGGGAAACCGGGGAGCTGTTTTTT.

This chain links TRBV7-2 with TRBJ2-2; 7 nucleotides align to TRBD2. J lost 6 bases, V lost 4 bases, and 17 bases had no gene match. The germline V gene has CDR1 SGHTA and CDR2 FQGNSA. CDR3 size: 18 residues. The CDR3 loop reads CASSSPTSQRAVSGELFF. The CDR3 DNA reads TGTGCCAGCAGCTCCCCGACTAGCCAGCGGGCGGTCTCCGGGGAGCTGTTTTTT.

The chain employs TRBV18 and TRBJ1-2; D remains unclear. The CDR3 covers 11 residues. Per the germline V gene, CDR1 is KGHSH and CDR2 is LQKENI. Trimming removed 5 bases from V and 6 bases from J, with 7 bases in between. CDR3 in amino acids: CASSNRDGYTF. CDR3 bases: TGTGCCAGCTCAAATAGAGATGGCTACACCTTC.

This clone was counted a single time. This chain connects TRBV5-1 to TRBJ1-4; D gene ambiguous. Germline CDR1 and CDR2: SGHRS and YFSETQ. The CDR3 is made up of 15 amino acids. Trimming left V 4 bases short and J 5 bases short, with 15 bases between. This CDR3 is CASSPGASGNEKLFF. The CDR3 DNA reads TGCGCCAGCAGCCCAGGTGCCAGTGGGAATGAAAAACTGTTTTTT.

The chain combines TRBV7-2 with TRBJ2-5; D call uncertain. The V end lost 5 bases, the J end lost 4 bases, and 8 bases lay between the germline ends. The germline V gene encodes CDR1 SGHTA and CDR2 FQGNSA. The CDR3 sequence is 12 residues long. CDR3 sequence reads: CASSPPGETQYF. CDR3 in DNA: TGTGCCAGCAGCCCCCCCGGAGAGACCCAGTACTTC.